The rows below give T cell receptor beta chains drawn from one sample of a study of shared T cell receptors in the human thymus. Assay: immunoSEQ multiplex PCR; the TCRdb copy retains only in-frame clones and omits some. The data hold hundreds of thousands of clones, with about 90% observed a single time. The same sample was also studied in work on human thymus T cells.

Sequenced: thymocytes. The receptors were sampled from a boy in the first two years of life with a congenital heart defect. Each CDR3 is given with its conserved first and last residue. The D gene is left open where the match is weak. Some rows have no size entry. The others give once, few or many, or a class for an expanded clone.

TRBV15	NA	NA	CATSRRFDDPGISHNEQFF
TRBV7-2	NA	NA	CASSHLYFGGDSYEQYF
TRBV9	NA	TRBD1	CASSVDGDRETWNSPLHF
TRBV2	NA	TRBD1	CARHRTRGQGYGYTF
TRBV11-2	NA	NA	CASNDRRSSYEQYF
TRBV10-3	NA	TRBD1	CAISDKDRRRVGKSYEQYF
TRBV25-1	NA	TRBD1	CASSGGTGEEYEQYF
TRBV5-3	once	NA	CARSSLGVRETQYF
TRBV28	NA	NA	CASSTLRGKNATGELFF
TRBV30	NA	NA	CASTLTSLQETQYF
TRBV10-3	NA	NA	CAISETGNTEAFF
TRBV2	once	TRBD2	CASRRLAGEQFF
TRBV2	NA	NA	CASKLERLYGYTF
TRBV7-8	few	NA	CASSLAFGVGPLPSSYNSPLHF
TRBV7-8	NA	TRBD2	CASSLGLSGSWYEQYF
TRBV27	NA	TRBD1	CASSSDRGREPQHF
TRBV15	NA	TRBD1	CATSRDHTPTRGTGEDQPQHF
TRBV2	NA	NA	CASRGGGVQPQHF
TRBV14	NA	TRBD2	CASSQSLAEGTDTQYF
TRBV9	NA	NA	CASSVEESEGSYTF
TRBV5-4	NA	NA	CASSLRSGPGSTDTQYF
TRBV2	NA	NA	CASLIVSGNTEAFF
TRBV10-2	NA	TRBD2	CASSISGGSTDTQYF
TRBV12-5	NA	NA	CASGLVPPTSGKTQYF
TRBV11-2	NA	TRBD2	CASSLGGGGPDEQFF
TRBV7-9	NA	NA	CASSLARGRFYEQYF
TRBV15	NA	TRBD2	CATSRGRDARGGSYEQYF
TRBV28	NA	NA	CASSLPTGSNEQYF
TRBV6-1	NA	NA	CASSGRTKRKTDTQYF
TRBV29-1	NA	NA	CSVEFASGRTEAFF
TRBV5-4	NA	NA	CASIRTISYEQYF
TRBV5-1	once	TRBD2	CASSLAAGGRETQYF
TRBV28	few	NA	CASNSGEVSYEQYF
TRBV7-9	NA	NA	CASSLEQGSSYNEQFF
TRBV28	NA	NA	CASSLFFGAAKGNTIYF
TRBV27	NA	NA	CASRTGHTTYEQYF
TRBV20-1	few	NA	CSAKGGTIYF
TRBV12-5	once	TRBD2	CASGWGLAGGYLSYEQFF
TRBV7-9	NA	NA	CASSLVFYRDTDTQYF
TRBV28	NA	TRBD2	CASCLAGAYEQYF
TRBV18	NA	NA	CASSPPVGPTGELFF
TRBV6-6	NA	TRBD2	CASSSLGLAPNIQYF
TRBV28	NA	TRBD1	CASSSPDRGGYTF
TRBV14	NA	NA	CASSPKRFTGELFF
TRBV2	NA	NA	CASSESQGNTEAFF
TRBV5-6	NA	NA	CASSLVRAFYGYTF
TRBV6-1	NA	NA	CASSVSQETQYF
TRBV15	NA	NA	CATSRDQGWVYGYTF
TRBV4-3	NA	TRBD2	CASSQSGRSSYNEQFF
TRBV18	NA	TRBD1	CASSPGRRQGSYEQYF
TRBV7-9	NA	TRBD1	CASSPVGQSSYNSPLHF
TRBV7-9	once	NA	CASSLRGYEQYF
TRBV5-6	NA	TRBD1	CASSATGGGETQYF
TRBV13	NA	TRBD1	CASSRRTGEINEKLFF
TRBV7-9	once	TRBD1	CASSLPGTVPNYGYPF